Below, one TCR beta chain is given with its context. Antigen specificity is unknown. These data belong to a study of CXCR3-negative and CXCR3-positive naive CD8 T cells. General study results and limits: The TRBV-TRBJ usage of naive CXCR3-negative and CXCR3-positive cells was similar, but that of memory cells differed. Naive cells with CXCR3 showed TRB CDR3s that were more hydrophobic than those in CXCR3-negative naive cells. Naive subsets expressed similar surface CD5; TRB CDR3 features served to infer TCR strength. Memory CD8+ T cell repertoires were far less diverse than both naive subsets.

The libraries of TRB cDNA were prepared using 5' RACE with UMI labels. Reanalyzing the 5' RACE reads, TCRdb keeps one entry per CDR3 protein, without DNA. The table lists about 150,000 distinct CDR3 sequences. The receptor was derived from a human donor in good health. Some clones in this sample may be carry-over from other donors' samples. The sample was naive CXCR3+ CD8+ T cells from blood. Subset specified: CD45RO-CCR7+CD27+CD95- naive CD8+ T cells expressing CXCR3 (TNR3+).

CDR3 protein: CASSLRGLSNTEAFF. The chain employs TRBV7-9 and TRBJ1-1; TCRdb selects TRBD1, and the lack of DNA leaves this call unchecked. The CDR3 runs to 15 residues. The V gene's germline CDR1 is SEHNR and CDR2 FQNEAQ (reference sequence).